What follows is one T cell receptor (beta chain) and its context. The sequencing template was cDNA reverse transcribed from extracted RNA. The protocol was immunoSEQ multiplex PCR, while the TCRdb copy is restricted to in-frame clones and leaves out a portion. The sample has approximately 100,000 clones, 40% to 45% seen once. The ends were cut back, 4 bases at V and 1 base at J, with 16 bases in the middle. Germline V lookup: CDR1 GTSNPN, CDR2 SVGIG (reference sequence). The length of the CDR3 is 15 residues. This entry belongs to a study of CD8+ T cells in alopecia areata. In the study overall: Treated patients were dosed with oral tofacitinib, taking 5 to 10 mg twice daily.

Sequencing was done on a sample of CD4+ T cells sorted from blood. This receptor was taken from a human donor with alopecia areata. The chain joins TRBV30 to TRBJ1-1, with D unresolved. The CDR3 region has the DNA TGTGCCTGGAAATTGAGGGATCGATGGAACACTGAAGCTTTCTTT. Translated, it gives CAWKLRDRWNTEAFF.